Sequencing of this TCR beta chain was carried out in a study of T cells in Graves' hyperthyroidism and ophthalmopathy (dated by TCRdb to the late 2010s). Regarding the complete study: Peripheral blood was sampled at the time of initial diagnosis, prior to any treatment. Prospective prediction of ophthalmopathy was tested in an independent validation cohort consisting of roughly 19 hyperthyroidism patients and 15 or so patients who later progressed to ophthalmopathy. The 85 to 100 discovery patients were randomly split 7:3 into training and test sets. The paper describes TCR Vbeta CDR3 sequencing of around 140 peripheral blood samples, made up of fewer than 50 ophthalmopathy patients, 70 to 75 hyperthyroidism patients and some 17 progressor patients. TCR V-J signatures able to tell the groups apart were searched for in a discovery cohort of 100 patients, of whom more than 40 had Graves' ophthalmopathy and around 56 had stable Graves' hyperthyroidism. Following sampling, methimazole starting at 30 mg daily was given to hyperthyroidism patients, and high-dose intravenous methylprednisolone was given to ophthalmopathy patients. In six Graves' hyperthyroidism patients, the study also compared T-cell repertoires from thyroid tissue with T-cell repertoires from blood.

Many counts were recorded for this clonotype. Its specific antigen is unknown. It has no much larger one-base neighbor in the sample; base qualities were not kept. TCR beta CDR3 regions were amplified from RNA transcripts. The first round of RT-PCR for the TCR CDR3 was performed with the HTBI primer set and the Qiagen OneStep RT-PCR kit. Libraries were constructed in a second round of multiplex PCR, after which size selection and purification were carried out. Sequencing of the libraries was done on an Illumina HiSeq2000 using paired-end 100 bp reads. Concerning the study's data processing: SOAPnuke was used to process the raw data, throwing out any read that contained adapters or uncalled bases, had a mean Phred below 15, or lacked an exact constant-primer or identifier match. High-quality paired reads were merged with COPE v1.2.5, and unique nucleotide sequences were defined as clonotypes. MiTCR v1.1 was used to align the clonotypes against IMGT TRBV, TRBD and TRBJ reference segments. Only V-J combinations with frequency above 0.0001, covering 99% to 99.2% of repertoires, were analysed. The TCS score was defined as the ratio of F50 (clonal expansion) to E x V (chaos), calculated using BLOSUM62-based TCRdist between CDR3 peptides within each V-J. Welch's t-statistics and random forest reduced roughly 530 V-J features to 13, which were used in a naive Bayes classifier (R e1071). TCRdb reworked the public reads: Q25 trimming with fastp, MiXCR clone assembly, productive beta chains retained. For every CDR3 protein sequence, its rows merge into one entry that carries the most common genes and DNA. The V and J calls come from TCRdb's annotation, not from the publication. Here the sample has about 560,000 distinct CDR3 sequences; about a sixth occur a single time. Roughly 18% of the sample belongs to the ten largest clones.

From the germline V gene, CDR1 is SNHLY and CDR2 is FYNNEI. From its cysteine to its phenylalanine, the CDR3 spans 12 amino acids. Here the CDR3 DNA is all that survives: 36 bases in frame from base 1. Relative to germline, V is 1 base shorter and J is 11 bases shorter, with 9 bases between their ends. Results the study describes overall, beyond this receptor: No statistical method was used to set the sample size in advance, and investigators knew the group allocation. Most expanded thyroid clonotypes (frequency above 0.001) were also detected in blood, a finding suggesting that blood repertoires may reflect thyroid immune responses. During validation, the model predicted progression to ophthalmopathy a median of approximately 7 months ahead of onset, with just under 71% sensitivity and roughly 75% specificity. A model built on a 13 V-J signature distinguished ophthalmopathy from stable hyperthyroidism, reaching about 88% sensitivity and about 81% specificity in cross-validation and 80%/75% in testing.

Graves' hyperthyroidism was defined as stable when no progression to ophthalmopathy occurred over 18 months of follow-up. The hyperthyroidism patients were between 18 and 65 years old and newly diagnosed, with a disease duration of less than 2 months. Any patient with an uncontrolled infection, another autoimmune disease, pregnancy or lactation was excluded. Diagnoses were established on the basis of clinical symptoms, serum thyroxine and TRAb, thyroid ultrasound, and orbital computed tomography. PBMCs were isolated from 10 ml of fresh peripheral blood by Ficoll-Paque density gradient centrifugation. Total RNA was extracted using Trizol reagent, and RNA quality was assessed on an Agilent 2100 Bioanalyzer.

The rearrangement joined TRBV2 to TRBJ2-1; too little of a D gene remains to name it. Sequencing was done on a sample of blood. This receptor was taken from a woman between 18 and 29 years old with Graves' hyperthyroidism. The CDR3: CASSEGTWQQFF. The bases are TGTGCCAGCAGTGAAGGGACGTGGCAGCAGTTCTTC. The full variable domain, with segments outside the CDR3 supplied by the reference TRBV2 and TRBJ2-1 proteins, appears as EPEVTQTPSHQVTQMGQEVILRCVPISNHLYFYWYRQILGQKVEFLVSFYNNEISEKSEIFDDQFSVERPDGSNFTLKIRSTKLEDSAMYFCASSEGTWQQFFGPGTRLTVL.